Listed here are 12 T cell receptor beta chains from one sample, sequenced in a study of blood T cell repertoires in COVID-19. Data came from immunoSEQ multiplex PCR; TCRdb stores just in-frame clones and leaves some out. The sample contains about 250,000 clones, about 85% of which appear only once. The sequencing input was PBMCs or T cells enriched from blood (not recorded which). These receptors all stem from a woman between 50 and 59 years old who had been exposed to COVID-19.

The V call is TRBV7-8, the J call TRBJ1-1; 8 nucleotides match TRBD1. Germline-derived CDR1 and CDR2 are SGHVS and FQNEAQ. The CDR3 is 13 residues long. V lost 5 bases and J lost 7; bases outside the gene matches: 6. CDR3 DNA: TGTGCCAGCAGCGCGCAGGGGGCCGGTGAAGCTTTCTTT. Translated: CASSAQGAGEAFF.

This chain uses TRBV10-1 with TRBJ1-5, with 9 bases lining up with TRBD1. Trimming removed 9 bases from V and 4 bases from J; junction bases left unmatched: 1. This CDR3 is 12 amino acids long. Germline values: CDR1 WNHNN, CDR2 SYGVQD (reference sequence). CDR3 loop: CASGTGNQPQHF. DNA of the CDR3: TGCGCCAGTGGGACAGGGAATCAGCCCCAGCATTTT.

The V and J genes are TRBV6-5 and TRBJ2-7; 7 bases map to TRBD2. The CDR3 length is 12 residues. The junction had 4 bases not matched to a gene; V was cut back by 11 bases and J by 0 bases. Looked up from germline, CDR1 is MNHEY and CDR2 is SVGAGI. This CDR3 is CAARGNSYEQYF. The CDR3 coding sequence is TGTGCCGCGCGGGGGAACTCCTACGAGCAGTACTTC.

The CDR3 bases are TGTGCCATCAGTGAGCAGGACAATGAGCAGTTCTTC. Its protein product is CAISEQDNEQFF. V gene TRBV10-3 combines with J gene TRBJ2-1; D gene ambiguous. The germline V and J ends were trimmed by 2 bases and 5 bases, with 4 bases remaining between them. The CDR3 totals 12 residues. CDR1 and CDR2 (germline): ENHRY, SYGVKD.

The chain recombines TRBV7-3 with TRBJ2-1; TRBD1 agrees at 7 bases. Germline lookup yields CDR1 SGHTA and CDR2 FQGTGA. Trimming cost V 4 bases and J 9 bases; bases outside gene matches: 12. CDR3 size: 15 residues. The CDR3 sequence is CASSSTKQGSGEQFF. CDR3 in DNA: TGTGCCAGCAGCTCTACTAAACAGGGGAGCGGTGAGCAGTTCTTC.

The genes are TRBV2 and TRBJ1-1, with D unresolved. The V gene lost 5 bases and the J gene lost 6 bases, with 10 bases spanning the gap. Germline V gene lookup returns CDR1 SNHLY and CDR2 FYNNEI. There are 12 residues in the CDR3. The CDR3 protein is CASSRIGSEAFF. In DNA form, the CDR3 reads TGTGCCAGCAGTAGGATCGGGTCTGAAGCTTTCTTT.

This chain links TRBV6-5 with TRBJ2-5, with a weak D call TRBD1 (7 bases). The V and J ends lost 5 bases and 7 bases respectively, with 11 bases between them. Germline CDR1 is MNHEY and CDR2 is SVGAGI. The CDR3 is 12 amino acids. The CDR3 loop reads CASSNQGGTQYF. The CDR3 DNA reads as TGTGCCAGCAGTAATCAGGGGGGGACCCAGTACTTC.

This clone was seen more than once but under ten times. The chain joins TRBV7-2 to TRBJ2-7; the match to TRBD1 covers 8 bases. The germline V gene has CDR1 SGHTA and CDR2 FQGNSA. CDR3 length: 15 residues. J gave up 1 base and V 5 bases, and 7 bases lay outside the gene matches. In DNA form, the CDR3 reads TGTGCCAGCAGCCCGACAGGGGCTTTGTCCTACGAGCAGTACTTC. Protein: CASSPTGALSYEQYF. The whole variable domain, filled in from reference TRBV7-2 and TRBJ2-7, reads GAGVSQSPSNKVTEKGKDVELRCDPISGHTALYWYRQSLGQGLEFLIYFQGNSAPDKSGLPSDRFSAERTGGSVSTLTIQRTQQEDSAVYLCASSPTGALSYEQYFGPGTRLTVT.

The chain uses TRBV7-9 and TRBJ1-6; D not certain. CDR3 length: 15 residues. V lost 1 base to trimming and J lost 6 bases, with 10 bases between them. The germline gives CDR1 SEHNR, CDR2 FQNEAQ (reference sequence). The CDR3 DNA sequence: TGTGCCAGCAGCTTAGGAACTTTACTTAATTCACCCCTCCACTTT. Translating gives CASSLGTLLNSPLHF.

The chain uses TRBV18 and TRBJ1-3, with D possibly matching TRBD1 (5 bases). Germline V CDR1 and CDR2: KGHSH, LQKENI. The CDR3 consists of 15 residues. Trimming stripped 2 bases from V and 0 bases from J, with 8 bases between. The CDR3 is CASSPGGFSGNTIYF. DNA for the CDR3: TGTGCCAGCTCACCAGGGGGGTTCTCTGGAAACACCATATATTTT. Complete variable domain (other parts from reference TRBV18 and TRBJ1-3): NAGVMQNPRHLVRRRGQEARLRCSPMKGHSHVYWYRQLPEEGLKFMVYLQKENIIDESGMPKERFSAEFPKEGPSILRIQQVVRGDSAAYFCASSPGGFSGNTIYFGEGSWLTVV.

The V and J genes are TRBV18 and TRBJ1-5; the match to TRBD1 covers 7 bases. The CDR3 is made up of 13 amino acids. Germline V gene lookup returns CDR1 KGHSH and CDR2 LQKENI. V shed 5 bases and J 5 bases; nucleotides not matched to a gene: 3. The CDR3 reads CASSTRGDQPQHF. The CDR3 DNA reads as TGTGCCAGCTCAACCAGGGGGGATCAGCCCCAGCATTTT.

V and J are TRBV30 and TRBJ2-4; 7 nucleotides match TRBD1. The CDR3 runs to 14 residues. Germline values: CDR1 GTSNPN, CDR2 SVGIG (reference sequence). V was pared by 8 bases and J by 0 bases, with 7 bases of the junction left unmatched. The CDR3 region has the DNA TGTGCCGCCCAGGGGGTACTAGCCAAAAACATTCAGTACTTC. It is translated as CAAQGVLAKNIQYF.